This TCR beta chain comes out of a study of blood T cell repertoires in COVID-19. Across the whole study: Nucleic acid was either cDNA or gDNA, and it came from T cells, B-cell-depleted T cells, or PBMCs.

In the authors' workflow: Amplification of reference gene primers was used by the study to estimate nucleated cell counts. TCRdb's table, derived via immunoSEQ multiplex PCR, lists solely in-frame clones and lacks some. V and J calls and clone size are those listed in that table; D and trimming were worked out from the DNA. The sample consists of more than 95,000 clones, approximately 74% of them appearing once. V was pared by 6 bases and J by 5 bases, with 6 bases of the junction left unmatched. From germline, CDR1 is MNHNY and CDR2 SVGAGI (reference sequence). This CDR3 comprises 14 residues. The sequencing input was peripheral blood. This rearrangement joins TRBV6-6 to TRBJ1-2, with TRBD1 matching over 10 bases. The clonotype originates from a man in his 60s with acute or convalescent COVID-19. The chain's CDR3 is CASRKTGGEYGYTF. For the CDR3, the DNA is TGTGCCAGCAGGAAGACAGGGGGCGAATATGGCTACACCTTC.